Presented here are 20 T cell receptor beta chains from one specimen sequenced in a study of cytomegalovirus exposure and HLA in healthy donors. With 60 Vbeta and 13 Jbeta primers, the PCR was carried out. Sequenced by immunoSEQ multiplex PCR; TCRdb stores in-frame clones only, minus some. Of just over 150,000 clones in the sample, more than 75% were seen once. Sequencing was performed on PBMCs. Receptor source: a young woman in good health and CMV-seronegative.

As concerns this clone: A read error may produce the germline difference seen at one junction end. The V and J genes are TRBV28 and TRBJ2-6; D might be TRBD1 (6 bases). Germline CDR1 MDHEN, CDR2 SYDVKM. The CDR3 is made up of 13 amino acids. CDR3 in DNA: TGTGCCTCAACGCAGGGGCGGGCCGACGTCCTGACTTTC. It is translated as CASTQGRADVLTF.

In this sample, this clone turned up once. The chain recombines TRBV4-3 with TRBJ2-4; the match to TRBD2 covers 11 bases. The CDR3 loop spans 20 amino acids. The germline gives CDR1 LGHNA, CDR2 YSLEER. After removal of 0 bases from V and 0 bases from J, the junction contained 10 bases not matched to a gene. This CDR3 reads CASSQDRGLAGQLAKNIQYF. CDR3 nucleotide sequence: TGCGCCAGCAGCCAAGACCGAGGACTAGCGGGCCAACTAGCCAAAAACATTCAGTACTTC.

The rearrangement links TRBV27 to TRBJ2-1, with 11 bases that match TRBD2. Germline V CDR1 and CDR2: MNHEY, SMNVEV (reference sequence). V was pared by 5 bases and J by 9 bases, with 6 bases of the junction left unmatched. This CDR3 comprises 14 residues. Here the CDR3 DNA reads TGTGCCAGCAGTGTAGCGGGAGGGCATAGTGAGCAGTTCTTC. It encodes CASSVAGGHSEQFF.

The chain recombines TRBV19 with TRBJ2-5; TRBD2 matches at 16 bases. The V segment lost 3 bases and the J segment 5 bases; nucleotides outside the gene matches: 3. This CDR3 comprises 16 residues. Germline CDR1 reads LNHDA; CDR2 reads SQIVND (reference sequence). The CDR3 protein is CASSMGLAGGVETQYF. CDR3 bases: TGTGCCAGTAGTATGGGACTAGCGGGGGGGGTGGAGACCCAGTACTTC. Using reference TRBV19 and TRBJ2-5 for the parts outside the CDR3, the full variable domain is DGGITQSPKYLFRKEGQNVTLSCEQNLNHDAMYWYRQDPGQGLRLIYYSQIVNDFQKGDIAEGYSVSREKKESFPLTVTSAQKNPTAFYLCASSMGLAGGVETQYFGPGTRLLVL.

A single count supports this clone. The sample carries other DNA sequences with the same CDR3. This chain connects TRBV5-1 to TRBJ2-2; D remains unclear. This CDR3 spans 14 amino acids. The germline V and J ends were trimmed by 0 bases and 0 bases, with 3 bases remaining between them. Germline CDR1 reads SGHRS; CDR2 reads YFSETQ. The CDR3 loop reads CASSLVANTGELFF. Here the CDR3 DNA reads TGCGCCAGCAGCTTGGTCGCGAACACCGGGGAGCTGTTTTTT.

This clone has only a few counts. The chain links TRBV7-7 to TRBJ2-5; D may be TRBD2 (6 bases). CDR3 length: 15 residues. Germline V gene sequence: CDR1 SSHAT, CDR2 FNYEAQ (reference sequence). Trimming took 5 bases from V and 5 from J, leaving 18 bases between them. The CDR3 nucleotides read TGTGCCAGCAGCCCTCTCGGGCGGGGTCAGGAGACCCAGTACTTC. Its translation is CASSPLGRGQETQYF.

This sequence joins TRBV18 and TRBJ2-5; 10 nucleotides align to TRBD2. Looked up from germline, CDR1 is KGHSH and CDR2 is LQKENI. Trimming cost V 3 bases and J 3 bases; bases outside gene matches: 4. This CDR3 spans 15 amino acids. CDR3 sequence (DNA): TGTGCCAGCTCACCGGGAACTAGCGGGAAAGAGACCCAGTACTTC. Translating it yields CASSPGTSGKETQYF.

The rearrangement uses TRBV7-2 and TRBJ2-3; 13 nucleotides match TRBD2. This CDR3 is built from 15 residues. The germline CDR1 and CDR2 sequences are SGHTA and FQGNSA. The J segment lost 5 bases and the V segment lost 5 bases, leaving 4 bases of the junction unmatched. DNA of the CDR3: TGTGCCAGCAGCCGACTAGCGGGAGGTGGAGATACGCAGTATTTT. Protein: CASSRLAGGGDTQYF.

The rearrangement links TRBV6-5 to TRBJ2-2; maybe TRBD2 (6 bases). The CDR3 is 14 amino acids. CDR1 and CDR2 from the germline V gene are MNHEY and SVGAGI. The germline V and J ends were trimmed by 7 bases and 7 bases, with 16 bases remaining between them. The CDR3: CASTQWGENGELFF. Here the CDR3 DNA reads TGTGCCAGCACCCAGTGGGGGGAGAACGGGGAGCTGTTTTTT.

This chain joins TRBV30 and TRBJ2-1; D uncertain. The germline V gene has CDR1 GTSNPN and CDR2 SVGIG (reference sequence). The CDR3 has 11 amino acids. Deletions cut 3 bases from V and 8 bases from J, with 8 bases between. The CDR3 loop reads CAWRLGHEQFF. Here the CDR3 DNA reads TGTGCCTGGAGGTTGGGCCATGAGCAGTTCTTC.

The CDR3 DNA follows: TGCGCCAGCAGCGGGACTAGCGGGGGTTACGAGCAGTACTTC. Residues: CASSGTSGGYEQYF. The chain has TRBV5-1 and TRBJ2-5; TRBD2 agrees at 14 bases. The end of the DNA fits TRBJ2-7 better, so the J call may be wrong. Germline V gives CDR1 SGHRS, CDR2 YFSETQ. There are 14 residues in the CDR3.

V is TRBV7-7 and J is TRBJ2-1; the match to TRBD1 covers 7 bases. CDR3 length: 15 amino acids. Germline V lookup: CDR1 SSHAT, CDR2 FNYEAQ (reference sequence). With 3 bases clipped from V and 2 bases from J, the junction kept 4 bases outside the gene matches. The CDR3 nucleotides read TGTGCCAGCAGCTTGGTGCAGGGGGCCTACAATGAGCAGTTCTTC. This encodes CASSLVQGAYNEQFF. The entire variable domain, with the rest obtained from reference TRBV7-7 and TRBJ2-1, is as follows: GAGVSQSPRYKVTKRGQDVTLRCDPISSHATLYWYQQALGQGPEFLTYFNYEAQPDKSGLPSDRFSAERPEGSISTLTIQRTEQRDSAMYRCASSLVQGAYNEQFFGPGTRLTVL.

The rearrangement links TRBV28 to TRBJ1-5; D gene uncertain. Trimming removed 8 bases at V and 5 bases at J, with 13 bases between. The CDR3 extends over 13 amino acids. Germline V gene data show CDR1 as MDHEN and CDR2 as SYDVKM. This CDR3 reads CASREHGDQPQHF. DNA for the CDR3: TGTGCCAGCCGTGAGCACGGGGATCAGCCCCAGCATTTT. The whole variable domain, remainder taken from reference TRBV28 and TRBJ1-5, is DVKVTQSSRYLVKRTGEKVFLECVQDMDHENMFWYRQDPGLGLRLIYFSYDVKMKEKGDIPEGYSVSREKKERFSLILESASTNQTSMYLCASREHGDQPQHFGDGTRLSIL.

To note about this clone: A junction end diverges from the germline sequence, so it may reflect a read error. The chain recombines TRBV5-4 with TRBJ2-5; TRBD2 matches at 9 bases. CDR3 length: 15 amino acids. The germline gives CDR1 SGHNT, CDR2 YYREEE (reference sequence). The CDR3, as DNA: TGCGCCAGCAGCCGAGAGCGGGGGGCCAGGCAGACCCAGTACTTC. It specifies CASSRERGARQTQYF.

The CDR3, as DNA: TGTGCCAGCAGGGGGACTAGCGGGAGGATATACGAGCAGTACTTC. Its protein product is CASRGTSGRIYEQYF. J is TRBJ2-7 and V is TRBV2, with TRBD2 matching over 15 bases. With 6 bases clipped from V and 4 bases from J, the junction kept 4 bases outside the gene matches. Germline V lookup: CDR1 SNHLY, CDR2 FYNNEI. This CDR3 contains 15 residues.

This clone was observed a single time. The genes are TRBV7-3 and TRBJ1-2; no firm D call. V lost 4 bases to trimming and J lost 4 bases, with 10 bases between them. Looked up from germline, CDR1 is SGHTA and CDR2 is FQGTGA. The CDR3 is 13 residues long. The CDR3 here is CASSSGVGYGYTF. DNA of the CDR3: TGTGCCAGCAGCTCGGGAGTCGGCTATGGCTACACCTTC.

The chain is built from TRBV9 and TRBJ2-2, with TRBD2 matching 7 bases. The germline V gene has CDR1 SGDLS and CDR2 YYNGEE. There are 14 residues in the CDR3. With 1 base clipped from V and 8 bases from J, the junction kept 5 bases outside the gene matches. CDR3 protein: CASSVQLASGELFF. CDR3 coding DNA: TGTGCCAGCAGCGTACAACTAGCGTCGGGGGAGCTGTTTTTT.

V usage is TRBV14 and J usage is TRBJ2-6; D is perhaps TRBD1 (6 bases). CDR3 length: 16 amino acids. With 3 bases removed from V and 2 bases from J, the gap between germline ends came to 11 bases. Germline CDR1 SGHDN, CDR2 FVKESK. CDR3 residues: CASSQYRVTGANVLTF. DNA for the CDR3: TGTGCCAGCAGCCAGTACAGGGTTACTGGGGCCAACGTCCTGACTTTC.

This clone came up once. This sequence joins TRBV6-6 and TRBJ2-4, with 9 positions matching TRBD1. The V and J ends lost 2 bases and 7 bases, in that order; junction bases with no gene match: 6. CDR3 length equals 15 residues. Germline V CDR1 and CDR2: MNHNY, SVGAGI (reference sequence). The CDR3 nucleotides are TGTGCCAGCAGTTACCCCCGGACAGGGGTGAACATTCAGTACTTC. Translated, it gives CASSYPRTGVNIQYF.

The chain carries TRBV7-2 and TRBJ1-1, with a possible D match to TRBD1 (6 bases). Germline V gives CDR1 SGHTA, CDR2 FQGNSA. With 5 bases removed from V and 0 bases from J, the gap between germline ends came to 16 bases. The CDR3 has 16 residues. The CDR3 sequence: CASSLQGLFMNTEAFF. CDR3 DNA sequence: TGTGCCAGCAGCCTCCAGGGGTTATTTATGAACACTGAAGCTTTCTTT.